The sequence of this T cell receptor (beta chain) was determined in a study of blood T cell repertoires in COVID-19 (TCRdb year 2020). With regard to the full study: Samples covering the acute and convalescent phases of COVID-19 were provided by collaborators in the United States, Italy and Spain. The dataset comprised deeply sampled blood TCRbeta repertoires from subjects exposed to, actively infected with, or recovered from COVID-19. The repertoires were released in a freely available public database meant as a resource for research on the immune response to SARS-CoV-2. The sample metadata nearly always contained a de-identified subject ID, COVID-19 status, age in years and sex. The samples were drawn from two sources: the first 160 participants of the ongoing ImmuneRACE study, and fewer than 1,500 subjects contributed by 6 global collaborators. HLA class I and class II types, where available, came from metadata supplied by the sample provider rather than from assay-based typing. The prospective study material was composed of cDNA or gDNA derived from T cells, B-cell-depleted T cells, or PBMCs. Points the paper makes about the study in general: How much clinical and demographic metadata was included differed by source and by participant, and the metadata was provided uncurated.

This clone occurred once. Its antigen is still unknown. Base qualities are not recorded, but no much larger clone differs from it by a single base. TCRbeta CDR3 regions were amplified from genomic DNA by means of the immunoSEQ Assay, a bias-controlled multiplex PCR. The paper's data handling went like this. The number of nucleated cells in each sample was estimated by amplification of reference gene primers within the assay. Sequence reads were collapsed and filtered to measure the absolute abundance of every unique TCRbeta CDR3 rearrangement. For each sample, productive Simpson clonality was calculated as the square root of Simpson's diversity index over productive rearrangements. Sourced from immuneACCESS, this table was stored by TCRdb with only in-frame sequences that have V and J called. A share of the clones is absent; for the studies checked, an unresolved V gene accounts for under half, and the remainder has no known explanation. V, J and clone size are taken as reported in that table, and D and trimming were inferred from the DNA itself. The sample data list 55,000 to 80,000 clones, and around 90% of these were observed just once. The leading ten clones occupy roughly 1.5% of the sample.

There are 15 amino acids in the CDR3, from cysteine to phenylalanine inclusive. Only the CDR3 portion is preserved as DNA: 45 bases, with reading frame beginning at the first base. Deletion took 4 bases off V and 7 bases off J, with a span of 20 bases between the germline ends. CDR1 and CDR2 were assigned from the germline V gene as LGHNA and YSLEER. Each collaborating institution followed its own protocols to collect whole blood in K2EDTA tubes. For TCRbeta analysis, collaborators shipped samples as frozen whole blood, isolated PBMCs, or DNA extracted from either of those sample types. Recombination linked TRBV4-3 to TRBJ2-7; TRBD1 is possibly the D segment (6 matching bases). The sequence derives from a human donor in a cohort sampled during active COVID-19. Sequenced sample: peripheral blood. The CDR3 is CASSPTVGGPLEQYF. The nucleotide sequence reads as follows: TGCGCCAGCAGCCCCACGGTAGGGGGTCCCTTGGAGCAGTACTTC.